These T cell receptor beta chains were read from a single sample in a study of T cell responses to AZD1222 COVID-19 vaccine. Measured with immunoSEQ multiplex PCR; TCRdb has only the in-frame clones, and not every one. This sample has about 67,000 clones; around four fifths occur once, and the top ten carry around 21%. The sequencing here drew on peripheral blood, taken on day 0 of AZD1222 vaccination. These receptors originate from an adult in good health. Both conserved end residues are part of each CDR3. The order of the fields is clone size, D gene, CDR3 length, V gene, J gene, CDR3 DNA, CDR3 protein. A D gene is named only where the DNA matches it firmly. Part of the rows lack a size; the others show once, few, many or a class for expanded clones.

abundance: NA; d_gene: NA; len: 17; v_gene: TRBV4-1; j_gene: TRBJ1-1; CDR3nt: TGCGCCAGCAGCCAAGATTCCGGGAACAGGAGGAACACTGAAGCTTTCTTT; CDR3aa: CASSQDSGNRRNTEAFF
abundance: NA; d_gene: NA; len: 13; v_gene: TRBV30; j_gene: TRBJ1-1; CDR3nt: TGTGCCTGGAGTGTGGCCCTGAACACTGAAGCTTTCTTT; CDR3aa: CAWSVALNTEAFF
abundance: NA; d_gene: TRBD2; len: 15; v_gene: TRBV4-3; j_gene: TRBJ2-7; CDR3nt: TGCGCCAGCAGCCAAGATTGGAGCGGGAGCTACGAGCAGTACTTC; CDR3aa: CASSQDWSGSYEQYF
abundance: NA; d_gene: TRBD1; len: 14; v_gene: TRBV19; j_gene: TRBJ2-2; CDR3nt: TGTGCCAGTACCCGACAGGGGGGCACCGGGGAGCTGTTTTTT; CDR3aa: CASTRQGGTGELFF
abundance: NA; d_gene: TRBD2; len: 17; v_gene: TRBV24-1; j_gene: TRBJ2-1; CDR3nt: TGTGCCACCAGTGGGATTAGCGGGAACTTCTCCTACAATGAGCAGTTCTTC; CDR3aa: CATSGISGNFSYNEQFF
abundance: many; d_gene: NA; len: 13; v_gene: TRBV12-3/TRBV12-4; j_gene: TRBJ1-5; CDR3nt: TGTGCCAGCAGTTTCCGTGTCAATCAGCCCCAGCATTTT; CDR3aa: CASSFRVNQPQHF
abundance: NA; d_gene: TRBD2; len: 15; v_gene: TRBV28; j_gene: TRBJ2-2; CDR3nt: TGTGCCAGCACATCGGGACTAGCTCGGACCGGGGAGCTGTTTTTT; CDR3aa: CASTSGLARTGELFF
abundance: NA; d_gene: TRBD2; len: 14; v_gene: TRBV28; j_gene: TRBJ2-7; CDR3nt: TGTGCCAGCAGTTGGTCTAGCGGCCTTCGCGAGCAGTACTTC; CDR3aa: CASSWSSGLREQYF
abundance: NA; d_gene: TRBD2; len: 14; v_gene: TRBV28; j_gene: TRBJ2-5; CDR3nt: TGTGCCAGCAGGACGAGCGGGAGGAGAGAGACCCAGTACTTC; CDR3aa: CASRTSGRRETQYF
abundance: NA; d_gene: NA; len: 12; v_gene: TRBV29-1; j_gene: TRBJ2-3; CDR3nt: TGCAGCGTGGTGGATGGCACAGATACGCAGTATTTT; CDR3aa: CSVVDGTDTQYF
abundance: NA; d_gene: TRBD1; len: 13; v_gene: TRBV4-3; j_gene: TRBJ2-4; CDR3nt: TGCGCCAGCAGCATCGACAGGGAAGGCATTCAGTACTTC; CDR3aa: CASSIDREGIQYF
abundance: NA; d_gene: NA; len: 15; v_gene: TRBV18; j_gene: TRBJ1-3; CDR3nt: TGTGCCAGCTCACCACCGCCAAACCTGGGAAACACCATATATTTT; CDR3aa: CASSPPPNLGNTIYF
abundance: once; d_gene: NA; len: 13; v_gene: TRBV25-1; j_gene: TRBJ2-6; CDR3nt: TGTGCCAGCACAAGCTCTGGGGCCAACGTCCTGACTTTC; CDR3aa: CASTSSGANVLTF
abundance: NA; d_gene: NA; len: 16; v_gene: TRBV19; j_gene: TRBJ1-2; CDR3nt: TGTGCCAGTAGCTTCTTACAGGGATCCCTTAACTATGGCTACACCTTC; CDR3aa: CASSFLQGSLNYGYTF
abundance: NA; d_gene: NA; len: 13; v_gene: TRBV5-6; j_gene: TRBJ2-5; CDR3nt: TGTGCCAGCAGCACCGGGGAGGAGGAGACCCAGTACTTC; CDR3aa: CASSTGEEETQYF
abundance: many; d_gene: NA; len: 16; v_gene: TRBV15; j_gene: TRBJ1-1; CDR3nt: TGTGCCACCAGCAGAGATCTTCGGGAGACGAACACTGAAGCTTTCTTT; CDR3aa: CATSRDLRETNTEAFF
abundance: NA; d_gene: NA; len: 15; v_gene: TRBV19; j_gene: TRBJ1-5; CDR3nt: TGTGCCAGTAGTCGAAGAGAGGGCGGGATTCAGCCCCAGCATTTT; CDR3aa: CASSRREGGIQPQHF
abundance: NA; d_gene: NA; len: 12; v_gene: TRBV30; j_gene: TRBJ2-3; CDR3nt: TGTGCCTGGAGTGTTACGGCAGATACGCAGTATTTT; CDR3aa: CAWSVTADTQYF
abundance: NA; d_gene: TRBD2; len: 14; v_gene: TRBV18; j_gene: TRBJ2-7; CDR3nt: TGTGCCAGCTCACCGCGGACTAGCGGGATCGAGCAGTACTTC; CDR3aa: CASSPRTSGIEQYF
abundance: NA; d_gene: NA; len: 13; v_gene: TRBV7-9; j_gene: TRBJ2-1; CDR3nt: TGTGCCAGCAGCTCGGGACCGAACAATGAGCAGTTCTTC; CDR3aa: CASSSGPNNEQFF
abundance: NA; d_gene: TRBD2; len: 14; v_gene: TRBV6-5; j_gene: TRBJ2-7; CDR3nt: TGTGCCAGCAACCCTAGCGGGAGTTACTACGAGCAGTACTTC; CDR3aa: CASNPSGSYYEQYF
abundance: few; d_gene: NA; len: 16; v_gene: TRBV4-3; j_gene: TRBJ2-3; CDR3nt: TGCGCCAGCAGCCTGGGAGTGGGGCCGAGCACAGATACGCAGTATTTT; CDR3aa: CASSLGVGPSTDTQYF
abundance: NA; d_gene: NA; len: 15; v_gene: TRBV14; j_gene: TRBJ2-7; CDR3nt: TGTGCCATCCTTCTCGGACGAGCTGGGTCCTACGAGCAGTACTTC; CDR3aa: CAILLGRAGSYEQYF
abundance: NA; d_gene: NA; len: 13; v_gene: TRBV27; j_gene: TRBJ1-2; CDR3nt: TGTGCCAGCTCTGAGCAGGGCCCCCGTGGCTACACCTTC; CDR3aa: CASSEQGPRGYTF
abundance: few; d_gene: TRBD1; len: 17; v_gene: TRBV11-2; j_gene: TRBJ1-6; CDR3nt: TGTGCCAGCAGCCGGGACAGAACCAGCTCCTATAATTCACCCCTCCACTTT; CDR3aa: CASSRDRTSSYNSPLHF
abundance: NA; d_gene: NA; len: 12; v_gene: TRBV6-5; j_gene: TRBJ1-1; CDR3nt: TGTGCCAGCAGTCAACGGTCCACTGAAGCTTTCTTT; CDR3aa: CASSQRSTEAFF
abundance: NA; d_gene: NA; len: 14; v_gene: TRBV28; j_gene: TRBJ2-7; CDR3nt: TGTGCCAGCAGTTTCGCCTTACAGGACTACGAGCAGTACTTC; CDR3aa: CASSFALQDYEQYF
abundance: once; d_gene: NA; len: 13; v_gene: TRBV12-3/TRBV12-4; j_gene: TRBJ1-2; CDR3nt: TGTGCCAGCAGTTTAAACAGTTATAATGGCTACACCTTC; CDR3aa: CASSLNSYNGYTF
abundance: NA; d_gene: TRBD1; len: 15; v_gene: TRBV6-5; j_gene: TRBJ1-5; CDR3nt: TGTGCCAGCAGTTACTCAAACAGGGGATTTCAGCCCCAGCATTTT; CDR3aa: CASSYSNRGFQPQHF
abundance: NA; d_gene: NA; len: 11; v_gene: TRBV28; j_gene: TRBJ1-2; CDR3nt: TGTGCCAGCAGGGAAGGGGATGGCTACACCTTC; CDR3aa: CASREGDGYTF
abundance: NA; d_gene: NA; len: 12; v_gene: TRBV7-2; j_gene: TRBJ1-4; CDR3nt: TGTGCCAGCAGCTTAGACCTAAATGAGCTGTTTTTT; CDR3aa: CASSLDLNELFF
abundance: NA; d_gene: NA; len: 16; v_gene: TRBV5-6; j_gene: TRBJ1-5; CDR3nt: TGTGCCAGCAGCTTGGCCGGGGGGTATAGCAATCAGCCCCAGCATTTT; CDR3aa: CASSLAGGYSNQPQHF
abundance: once; d_gene: TRBD2; len: 16; v_gene: TRBV6-1; j_gene: TRBJ2-1; CDR3nt: TGTGCCAGCAGTGAAAGCCTAGCGGGAGTTTACAATGAGCAGTTCTTC; CDR3aa: CASSESLAGVYNEQFF
abundance: NA; d_gene: NA; len: 15; v_gene: TRBV25-1; j_gene: TRBJ2-4; CDR3nt: TGTGCCAGCAGTGGCTGGGGCACCCAAAGGGACATTCAGTACTTC; CDR3aa: CASSGWGTQRDIQYF
abundance: once; d_gene: NA; len: 12; v_gene: TRBV19; j_gene: TRBJ1-2; CDR3nt: TGTGCCAGTAGTGACCCAGGGAGAGGCTACACCTTC; CDR3aa: CASSDPGRGYTF
abundance: NA; d_gene: TRBD1; len: 13; v_gene: TRBV6-5; j_gene: TRBJ1-2; CDR3nt: TGTGCCAGCAGAGCCGGGACAGTAAATGGCTACACCTTC; CDR3aa: CASRAGTVNGYTF
abundance: once; d_gene: NA; len: 16; v_gene: TRBV24-1; j_gene: TRBJ2-3; CDR3nt: TGTGCCACCAGTGACGTGGGGCGGGATCGCACAGATACGCAGTATTTT; CDR3aa: CATSDVGRDRTDTQYF
abundance: NA; d_gene: NA; len: 14; v_gene: TRBV3-1/TRBV3-2; j_gene: TRBJ1-5; CDR3nt: TGTGCCAGCAGCCAAAGTTGGGTCGGTCAGCCCCAGCATTTT; CDR3aa: CASSQSWVGQPQHF
abundance: few; d_gene: NA; len: 15; v_gene: TRBV5-6; j_gene: TRBJ1-4; CDR3nt: TGTGCCAGCAGCTTGAGGTTCAGAGCTAATGAAAAACTGTTTTTT; CDR3aa: CASSLRFRANEKLFF
abundance: NA; d_gene: TRBD1; len: 15; v_gene: TRBV6-5; j_gene: TRBJ2-5; CDR3nt: TGTGCCAGCAGTTACTTGGGACAGGGAAGGGAGACCCAGTACTTC; CDR3aa: CASSYLGQGRETQYF
abundance: NA; d_gene: TRBD1; len: 13; v_gene: TRBV12-3/TRBV12-4; j_gene: TRBJ2-7; CDR3nt: TGTGCCAGTGCGACAGGGGGCTCCTACGAGCAGTACTTC; CDR3aa: CASATGGSYEQYF
abundance: few; d_gene: TRBD1; len: 13; v_gene: TRBV30; j_gene: TRBJ2-7; CDR3nt: TGTGCCTGGATGACAGGGGTTGGTTACGAGCAGTACTTC; CDR3aa: CAWMTGVGYEQYF
abundance: NA; d_gene: NA; len: 15; v_gene: TRBV19; j_gene: TRBJ2-4; CDR3nt: TGTGCCAGTGGGAGTCAGGGGCTAGCCAAAAACATTCAGTACTTC; CDR3aa: CASGSQGLAKNIQYF
abundance: NA; d_gene: NA; len: 14; v_gene: TRBV7-3; j_gene: TRBJ1-6; CDR3nt: TGTGCCAGCAGCACGGACAGTTATAATTCACCCCTCCACTTT; CDR3aa: CASSTDSYNSPLHF
abundance: NA; d_gene: TRBD1; len: 15; v_gene: TRBV13; j_gene: TRBJ2-1; CDR3nt: TGTGCCAGCAGCTTAGATGGGACAGGGGTGAATGAGCAGTTCTTC; CDR3aa: CASSLDGTGVNEQFF